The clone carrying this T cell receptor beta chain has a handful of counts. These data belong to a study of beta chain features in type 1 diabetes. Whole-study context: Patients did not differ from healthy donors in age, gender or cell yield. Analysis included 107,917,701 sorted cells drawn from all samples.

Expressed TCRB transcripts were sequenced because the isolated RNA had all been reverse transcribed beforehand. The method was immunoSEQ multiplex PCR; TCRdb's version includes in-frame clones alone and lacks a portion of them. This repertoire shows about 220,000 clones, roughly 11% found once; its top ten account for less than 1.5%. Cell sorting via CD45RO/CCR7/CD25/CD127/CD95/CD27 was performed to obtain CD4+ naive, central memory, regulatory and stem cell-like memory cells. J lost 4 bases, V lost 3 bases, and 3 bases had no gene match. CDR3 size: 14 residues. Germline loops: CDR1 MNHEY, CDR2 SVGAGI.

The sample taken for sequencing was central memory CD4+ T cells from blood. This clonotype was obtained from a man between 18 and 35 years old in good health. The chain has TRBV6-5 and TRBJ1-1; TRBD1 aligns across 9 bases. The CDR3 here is CASSYGQGTTEAFF. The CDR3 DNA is TGTGCCAGCAGTTATGGACAGGGGACCACTGAAGCTTTCTTT.